These 8 T cell receptor beta chains were sequenced from one sample in a study of CD8+ T cells in alopecia areata. It was with CD4, CD8alpha, NKG2D, NKG2ACE and other markers that pooled cutaneous lymph node cells were sorted. Extraction of RNA preceded its reverse transcription into cDNA, which served as the sequencing template. The data were produced by immunoSEQ multiplex PCR, yet TCRdb's version contains in-frame clones alone and is incomplete. The repertoire yields 200,000 to 300,000 clones, none seen only once; the top ten contain more than 1%. Sequences were obtained from CD4+ T cells sorted from a lymph node. These receptors originate from a C3H/HeJ mouse with alopecia areata. Mouse MHC haplotype: H2-k.

This clone came up a few times. Germline and genes here are mouse. At the DNA level, this CDR3 is encoded by other sequences in the same sample as well. Incomplete CDR3 DNA: TGTGCCAGCAGTGACGACTGGGGGGGGAACTATGCT. Encoded protein: CASSDDWGGNYA. The full CDR3 reads CASSDDWGGNYAEQFF. The rearrangement uses TRBV13-1 and TRBJ2-1; 11 nucleotides line up with TRBD2. The read is 4 residues too short to cover the CDR3 end, so that end is filled in from the germline J gene. CDR1 is NSHNY, CDR2 SYGAGN, per germline. The CDR3 has 16 amino acids. J was trimmed by 1 base and V by 2 bases; bases with no gene match: 2.

Details on this clone: Genes here carry mouse names. The read halts 3 residues ahead of the CDR3 end, with the missing end drawn from the germline J gene. The gene calls are TRBV13-3 and TRBJ1-6; TRBD1 matches 8 bases. TRBJ1-6 has ORF status, its function being uncertain. The CDR3 contains 14 residues. Germline V CDR1 and CDR2: NNHDY, SYVADS. V lost 5 bases and J lost 5; bases outside the gene matches: 3. CDR3: CASRGQVDNSPLYF. CDR3 bases read: TGTGCCAGCAGGGGACAGGTGGATAATTCGCCC.

In the case of this clone: Mouse gene names apply. The read halts 4 residues ahead of the CDR3 end, with the missing end drawn from the germline J gene. Other DNA variants within this sample encode the same CDR3. The chain has TRBV1 and TRBJ2-3, with 7 bases that match TRBD1. J was trimmed by 0 bases and V by 2 bases; bases with no gene match: 2. There are 15 residues in the CDR3. From germline, CDR1 is NSQYPW and CDR2 LRSPGD (reference sequence). CDR3 amino acids: CTCSAPGGSAETLYF. The CDR3 bases that were read are TGCACCTGCAGTGCACCAGGGGGTAGTGCAGAA.

There are a few counts of this clone. All gene names here are mouse names. The read halts 4 residues ahead of the CDR3 end, with the missing end drawn from the germline J gene. The chain links TRBV5 to TRBJ2-1, with 7 bases that match TRBD1. Germline V gene data show CDR1 as LGHNA and CDR2 as YNLKQL (reference sequence). After removal of 4 bases from V and 1 base from J, the junction contained 4 bases not matched to a gene. This CDR3 is 15 amino acids long. The sequenced part of the CDR3 DNA is TGTGCCAGCAGCCCCCTCAGGGGGAACTATGCT. It specifies CASSPLRGNYA. The full-length CDR3 reads as CASSPLRGNYAEQFF.

This clone occurred a few times. Mouse names are used for the genes. The sequence runs out 4 residues before the end of the CDR3; the remainder is reconstructed from the germline J gene. The V and J genes are TRBV13-1 and TRBJ2-7, with 9 positions matching TRBD2. The CDR3 is made up of 13 amino acids. Germline assignment: CDR1 NSHNY and CDR2 SYGAGN. The CDR3 loop reads CASKTGLGYEQYF. The CDR3 DNA, read in part, is TGTGCCAGCAAAACGGGACTGGGATAT.

A note on this clone: Gene names are mouse gene names. The CDR3 end is not reached by the read, which stops 4 residues before it; the germline J gene fills it in. The chain is built from TRBV19 and TRBJ2-1, with 9 nucleotides matching TRBD2. After removal of 0 bases from V and 0 bases from J, the junction contained 1 base not matched to a gene. The CDR3 consists of 16 residues. Germline values: CDR1 FNHDT, CDR2 SITEND (reference sequence). CDR3 bases read: TGTGCCAGCAGTATAGCTGGGGGGGGTAACTATGCT. Amino acid sequence: CASSIAGGGNYA. The whole CDR3 protein reads CASSIAGGGNYAEQFF.

Only a few counts were recorded for this clone. The listed genes are named as in mouse. The read terminates 4 residues ahead of where the CDR3 ends, so the germline J gene completes it. The V gene is TRBV17, the J gene TRBJ1-1; TRBD1 is a possible D gene (6 bases). Germline CDR1 MNHDT, CDR2 YYDKIL. V lost 0 bases, J lost 4 bases, and 12 bases lay in between. The length of the CDR3 is 15 residues. The part of the CDR3 DNA that was read is TGTGCTAGCAGTAGAGATTCGAGGGGGGGCACA. Its protein product is CASSRDSRGGT. The CDR3, in full, reads CASSRDSRGGTEVFF.

This clone was seen more than once but under ten times. Germline and genes: mouse. With the read ending 4 residues before the CDR3 end, the germline J gene is used to fill in that end. At the DNA level, this CDR3 is encoded by other sequences in the same sample as well. The V gene is TRBV13-1, the J gene TRBJ1-2, with 8 bases matching TRBD1. V trimming: 2 bases; J trimming: 1 base; junction bases outside the gene matches: 1. Germline V gives CDR1 NSHNY, CDR2 SYGAGN. The CDR3 covers 14 residues. The CDR3 here is CASSEGQGNSDYTF. The DNA read from the CDR3 is TGTGCCAGCAGTGAAGGACAGGGAAACTCC.